Detailed here is one TCR beta chain. Its antigen is unidentified. This record comes from a study of lymphopenia after photon versus proton radiotherapy. Study-level results: After the lymphocyte nadir, photon-treated repertoires showed oligoclonal expansion, especially of CD8+ Temra cells. A bigger post-nadir fall in TCR diversity correlated inversely with survival time in deceased patients. Proton therapy kept repertoires fairly stable, unlike photons, which gained effector/memory cells.

The protocol was immunoSEQ multiplex PCR, while the TCRdb copy is restricted to in-frame clones and leaves out a portion. The sample includes approximately 3,500 clones, roughly 80% of them seen just once. The CDR3 contains 14 residues. Per the germline V gene, CDR1 is MNHNY and CDR2 is SVGAGI (reference sequence). Between the trimmed V and J ends, which lost 6 bases and 3 bases, there was a span of 9 bases. The chain employs TRBV6-6 and TRBJ2-6, with D unclear. Sequencing was performed on peripheral blood, taken from a patient treated with proton-based radiotherapy. The sequence was collected from an elderly man with esophageal cancer. CDR3 bases: TGTGCCAGCAGATCAGGCTTTGGGGCCAACGTCCTGACTTTC. As protein: CASRSGFGANVLTF.